This passage covers 16 T cell receptor beta chains from one sample sequenced in a study of PD-L1 blockade in urothelial cancer. Time point: pretreatment peripheral blood. Profiled with immunoSEQ multiplex PCR; TCRdb holds only in-frame clones, not every one. Among 130,000 or so clones listed, 65% to 85% were seen once. The material sequenced was PBMCs, taken around atezolizumab (anti-PD-L1) treatment. Source of these receptors: a man aged 45-65 years with urothelial cancer.

The chain recombines TRBV27 with TRBJ2-1; D gene uncertain. Germline CDR1 and CDR2: MNHEY and SMNVEV (reference sequence). V lost 5 bases and J lost 7, with 15 bases in between. There are 14 residues in the CDR3. Written as DNA, the CDR3 is TGTGCCAGCAGTCCAACGACCCTCGGGAATGAGCAGTTCTTC. Translating gives CASSPTTLGNEQFF.

The genes are TRBV6-4 and TRBJ2-3; D is possibly TRBD1 (6 bases). The length of the CDR3 is 14 residues. CDR1 is MRHNA, CDR2 SNTAGT, per germline. The V end lost 7 bases, the J end lost 4 bases, and 15 bases lay between the germline ends. The CDR3 DNA reads as TGTGCCAGCAAGGGGGAGAAAGATTCAGATACGCAGTATTTT. As protein: CASKGEKDSDTQYF.

A word on this clone: This specimen includes other DNA sequences encoding the same CDR3. V is TRBV7-9 and J is TRBJ1-5; 7 bases are shared with TRBD1. V lost 2 bases, J lost 5 bases, and 3 bases stayed unmatched. Germline CDR1 and CDR2: SEHNR and FQNEAQ (reference sequence). This CDR3 has 14 amino acids. The CDR3 nucleotides are TGTGCCAGCAGCTTACTAGGGGGCGATCAGCCCCAGCATTTT. Translated, it gives CASSLLGGDQPQHF.

The chain carries TRBV6-5 and TRBJ2-2; D unclear. Germline assignment: CDR1 MNHEY and CDR2 SVGAGI. V was pared by 0 bases and J by 9 bases, with 17 bases between. There are 16 residues in the CDR3. CDR3 protein: CASSYSGYATTRELFF. In nucleotides, the CDR3 is TGTGCCAGCAGTTACTCGGGCTACGCGACGACCCGGGAGCTGTTTTTT.

The CDR3 sequence is CASSKGGSYGTGSKNIQYF. The CDR3 region has the DNA TGTGCCAGCAGCAAGGGGGGGTCGTATGGGACAGGGAGCAAAAACATTCAGTACTTC. J is TRBJ2-4 and V is TRBV5-4; 9 bases are shared with TRBD1. J lost 3 bases, V lost 4 bases, and 17 bases had no gene match. This CDR3 is built from 19 residues. The germline gives CDR1 SGHNT, CDR2 YYREEE (reference sequence).

The V gene is TRBV2, the J gene TRBJ2-7; D is ambiguous. Germline-derived CDR1 and CDR2 are SNHLY and FYNNEI. This CDR3 comprises 16 residues. Deletions cut 7 bases from V and 0 bases from J, with 19 bases between. This chain's CDR3 is CASTVSEASSSYEQYF. In DNA form, the CDR3 reads TGTGCCAGCACCGTATCCGAGGCCTCTAGCTCCTACGAGCAGTACTTC.

This clone was picked up a small number of times. Distinct nucleotide sequences in the sample also encode this CDR3. The gene calls are TRBV7-9 and TRBJ1-1; D perhaps matches TRBD1 (5 bases). The CDR3 is 15 amino acids. Germline loops: CDR1 SEHNR, CDR2 FQNEAQ (reference sequence). V was shortened by 0 bases and J by 1 base, with 9 bases between the two germline ends. In DNA form, the CDR3 reads TGTGCCAGCAGCTTAGCGGGGCAGGGGAACACTGAAGCTTTCTTT. Translating it yields CASSLAGQGNTEAFF.

The chain joins TRBV4-2 to TRBJ2-5; tentative D call: TRBD1 (6 bases). CDR1 and CDR2 from the germline V gene are LGHNA and YNFKEQ. Trimming removed 2 bases from V and 0 bases from J, with 13 bases in between. The CDR3 spans 16 residues. The CDR3 sequence: CASSQRGSGYQETQYF. CDR3 bases: TGTGCCAGCAGCCAAAGGGGGAGCGGCTACCAAGAGACCCAGTACTTC.

The genes are TRBV7-7 and TRBJ1-1; no clear D. From germline, CDR1 is SSHAT and CDR2 FNYEAQ (reference sequence). This CDR3 is 10 amino acids long. The CDR3 nucleotides are TGTGCTGTATTGAACACTGAAGCTTTCTTT. Its translation is CAVLNTEAFF.

This clone was found a few times. The chain carries TRBV19 and TRBJ2-2; D unclear. The CDR3 loop spans 14 amino acids. With 8 bases removed from V and 2 bases from J, the gap between germline ends came to 12 bases. Germline V lookup: CDR1 LNHDA, CDR2 SQIVND (reference sequence). The CDR3 coding sequence is TGTGCCAGTGGCCCGACAAGTAACACCGGGGAGCTGTTTTTT. It is translated as CASGPTSNTGELFF.

This clone was detected once. This chain joins TRBV7-2 and TRBJ2-7; maybe TRBD2 (5 bases). V was clipped by 4 bases and J by 0 bases, with 16 bases between them. CDR1 is SGHTA, CDR2 FQGNSA, per germline. The CDR3 covers 16 residues. The CDR3 reads CASSYRPSSSSYEQYF. CDR3 nucleotide sequence: TGTGCCAGCAGCTATAGACCTAGCTCGAGCTCCTACGAGCAGTACTTC.

This clone has only a few counts. The rearrangement uses TRBV9 and TRBJ2-1, with TRBD2 identical over 13 bases. The germline gives CDR1 SGDLS, CDR2 YYNGEE. The CDR3 length is 16 residues. V lost 2 bases, J lost 8 bases, and 7 bases stayed unmatched. CDR3 bases: TGTGCCAGCAGCGTGCTCGGGACTAGCGGGATGCATGAGCAGTTCTTC. Translation gives CASSVLGTSGMHEQFF.

This clone has just a few counts. The chain joins TRBV11-2 to TRBJ1-1; 7 bases are shared with TRBD1. The germline V gene encodes CDR1 SGHAT and CDR2 FQNNGV. This CDR3 is 17 amino acids long. Trimming cost V 4 bases and J 0 bases; bases outside gene matches: 11. In DNA form, the CDR3 reads TGTGCCAGCAGCTCCCCTCGGACAGGAGGTATGAACACTGAAGCTTTCTTT. This gives the protein CASSSPRTGGMNTEAFF.

The rearrangement uses TRBV30 and TRBJ2-7; 9 bases line up with TRBD2. Germline V gene data show CDR1 as GTSNPN and CDR2 as SVGIG (reference sequence). There are 13 residues in the CDR3. The ends lost 5 bases at V and 2 bases at J; junction bases unmatched: 4. In DNA, the CDR3 is TGTGCCTGGGGTAGCGGGGGTCCCTACGAGCAGTACTTC. Protein: CAWGSGGPYEQYF.

The rearrangement joins TRBV7-9 to TRBJ1-6; D may be TRBD1 (5 bases). Germline CDR1 is SEHNR and CDR2 is FQNEAQ (reference sequence). The V end was cut by 1 base, the J end by 14 bases, with 9 bases between. The length of the CDR3 is 12 residues. CDR3 sequence reads: CASSLESGALHF. CDR3 bases: TGTGCCAGCAGCTTAGAGTCGGGGGCCCTCCACTTT.

The V call is TRBV7-9, the J call TRBJ1-5; D may be TRBD1 (5 bases). CDR3 length: 13 residues. The germline V gene has CDR1 SEHNR and CDR2 FQNEAQ (reference sequence). Trimming removed 6 bases at V and 7 bases at J, with 13 bases between. CDR3 bases: TGTGCCAGCAGTACAACAGGATTACAGCCCCAGCATTTT. It translates to CASSTTGLQPQHF.